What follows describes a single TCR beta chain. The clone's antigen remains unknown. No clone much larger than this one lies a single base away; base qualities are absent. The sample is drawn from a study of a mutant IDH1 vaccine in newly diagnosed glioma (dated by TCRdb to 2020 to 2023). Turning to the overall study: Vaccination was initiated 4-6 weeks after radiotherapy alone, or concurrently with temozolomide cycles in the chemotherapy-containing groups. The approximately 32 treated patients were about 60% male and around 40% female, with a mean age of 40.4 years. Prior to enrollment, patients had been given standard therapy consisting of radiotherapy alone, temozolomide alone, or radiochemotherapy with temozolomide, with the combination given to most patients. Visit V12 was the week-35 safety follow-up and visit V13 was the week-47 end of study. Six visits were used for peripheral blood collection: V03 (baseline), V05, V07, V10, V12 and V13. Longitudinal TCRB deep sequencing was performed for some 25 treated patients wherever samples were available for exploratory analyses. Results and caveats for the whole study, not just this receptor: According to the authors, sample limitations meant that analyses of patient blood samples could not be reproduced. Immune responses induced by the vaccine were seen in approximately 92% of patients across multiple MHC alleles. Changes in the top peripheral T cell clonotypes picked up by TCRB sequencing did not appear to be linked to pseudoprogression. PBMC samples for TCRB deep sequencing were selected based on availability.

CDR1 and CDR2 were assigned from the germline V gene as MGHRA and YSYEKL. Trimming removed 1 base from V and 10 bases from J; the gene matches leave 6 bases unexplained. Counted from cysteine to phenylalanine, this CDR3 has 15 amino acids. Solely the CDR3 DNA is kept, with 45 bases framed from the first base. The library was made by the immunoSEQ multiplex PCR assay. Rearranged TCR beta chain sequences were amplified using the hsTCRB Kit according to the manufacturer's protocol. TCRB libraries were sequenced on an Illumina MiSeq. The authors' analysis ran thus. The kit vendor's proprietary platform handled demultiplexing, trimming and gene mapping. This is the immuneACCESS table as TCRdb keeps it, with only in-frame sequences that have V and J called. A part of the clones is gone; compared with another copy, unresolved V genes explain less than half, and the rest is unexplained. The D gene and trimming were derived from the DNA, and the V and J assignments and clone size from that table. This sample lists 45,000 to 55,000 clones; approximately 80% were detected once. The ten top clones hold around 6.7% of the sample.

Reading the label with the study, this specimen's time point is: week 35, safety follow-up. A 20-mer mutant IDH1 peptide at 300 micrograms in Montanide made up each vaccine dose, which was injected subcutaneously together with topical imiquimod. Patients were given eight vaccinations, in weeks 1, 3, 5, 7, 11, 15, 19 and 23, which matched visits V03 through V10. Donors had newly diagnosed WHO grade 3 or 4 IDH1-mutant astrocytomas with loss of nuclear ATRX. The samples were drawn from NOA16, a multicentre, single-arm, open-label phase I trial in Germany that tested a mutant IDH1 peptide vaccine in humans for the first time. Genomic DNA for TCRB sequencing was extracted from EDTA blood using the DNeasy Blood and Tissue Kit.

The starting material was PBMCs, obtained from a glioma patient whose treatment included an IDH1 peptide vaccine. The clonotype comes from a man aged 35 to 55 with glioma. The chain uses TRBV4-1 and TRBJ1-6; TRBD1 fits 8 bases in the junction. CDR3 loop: CASSQAGDRISPLHF. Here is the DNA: TGCGCCAGCAGCCAAGCCGGGGACAGGATCTCACCCCTCCACTTT.